These 20 T cell receptor beta chains were all obtained from the same sample, sequenced in a study of somatic mutations in cytotoxic T cells in rheumatoid arthritis. Method: immunoSEQ multiplex PCR; TCRdb's copy keeps in-frame clones and lacks some. Of approximately 15,000 clones in the sample, 70% to 85% were seen once. The specimen was CD8+ T cells sorted from blood. All receptors derive from an adult with rheumatoid arthritis.

The J gene is TRBJ2-1, the V gene TRBV19, with D perhaps matching TRBD1 (5 bases). Trimming took 3 bases from V and 8 from J, leaving 17 bases between them. The CDR3 covers 15 residues. The germline V gene has CDR1 LNHDA and CDR2 SQIVND (reference sequence). The CDR3 DNA sequence: TGTGCCAGTAGTATGGGGCCTGAAGTGACGGATGAGCAGTTCTTC. This gives the protein CASSMGPEVTDEQFF.

The chain joins TRBV27 to TRBJ2-3, with D possibly being TRBD1 (5 bases). The germline V gene has CDR1 MNHEY and CDR2 SMNVEV (reference sequence). The CDR3 is 14 amino acids. V was clipped by 2 bases and J by 8 bases, with 14 bases between them. The CDR3 region has the DNA TGTGCCAGCAGTTTAACTCCCGGGCAGGGTACGCAGTATTTT. Protein: CASSLTPGQGTQYF.

The V gene is TRBV2, the J gene TRBJ1-6; D is perhaps TRBD1 (5 bases). V was shortened by 4 bases and J by 9 bases, with 13 bases between the two germline ends. The length of the CDR3 is 14 residues. Germline CDR1 and CDR2: SNHLY and FYNNEI. CDR3 region: CASSALGVRSPLHF. The CDR3 nucleotides read TGTGCCAGCAGTGCACTGGGGGTACGTTCACCCCTCCACTTT.

This chain uses TRBV10-1 with TRBJ1-1; D might be TRBD1 (5 bases). The CDR3 totals 17 residues. Per the germline V gene, CDR1 is WNHNN and CDR2 is SYGVQD (reference sequence). V was shortened by 4 bases and J by 4 bases, with 22 bases between the two germline ends. CDR3 DNA sequence: TGCGCCAGCAGTGGTTCCCTTCCCGGACCGGGGGGCACTGAAGCTTTCTTT. Encoded protein: CASSGSLPGPGGTEAFF.

This chain connects TRBV11-2 to TRBJ2-7; 9 bases are shared with TRBD2. J was trimmed by 4 bases and V by 6 bases; bases with no gene match: 7. The CDR3 sequence is 14 residues long. Germline lookup yields CDR1 SGHAT and CDR2 FQNNGV. The CDR3 DNA sequence: TGTGCCAGCAGGGTGGGTAGCGGGGGTTACGAGCAGTACTTC. This gives the protein CASRVGSGGYEQYF.

This chain links TRBV11-1 with TRBJ1-2; D remains unclear. CDR1 is SGHAT and CDR2 is FQDESV in the germline V gene (reference sequence). There are 15 residues in the CDR3. V dropped 0 bases and J dropped 4 bases, with 12 bases sitting between them. The CDR3 DNA reads TGTGCCAGCAGCTTAGCTCTTTCTGGTTTCTATGGCTACACCTTC. It yields the protein CASSLALSGFYGYTF.

The rearrangement joins TRBV7-9 to TRBJ2-5; D may match TRBD1 or TRBD2 (5 bases each). The end of the DNA fits TRBJ2-7 better, so the J call may be wrong. Germline V CDR1 and CDR2: SEHNR, FQNEAQ (reference sequence). The length of the CDR3 is 16 residues. The CDR3 spells CASSLALGEISYEQYF. Written as DNA, the CDR3 is TGTGCCAGCAGCTTAGCGCTGGGGGAGATTTCCTACGAGCAGTACTTC.

CDR3 DNA sequence: TGTGCCTGGAGTACCGGGACCCAAGAGCAGTTCTTC. Translated, it gives CAWSTGTQEQFF. The chain combines TRBV30 with TRBJ2-1; D possibly uses TRBD1 or TRBD2 (5 bases each). The CDR3 covers 12 residues. CDR1 is GTSNPN and CDR2 is SVGIG in the germline V gene (reference sequence). V gave up 2 bases and J gave up 10 bases, with 12 bases separating them.

This clone was counted only a few times. The rearrangement joins TRBV7-6 to TRBJ2-7; D is perhaps TRBD1 (6 bases). CDR3 size: 15 residues. Deletions cut 0 bases from V and 2 bases from J, with 11 bases between. Germline V gives CDR1 SGHVS, CDR2 FNYEAQ. This chain's CDR3 is CASSLAAGDAYEQYF. Written as DNA, the CDR3 is TGTGCCAGCAGCTTAGCGGCAGGGGACGCCTACGAGCAGTACTTC.

This clone was seen a single time. The chain has TRBV2 and TRBJ2-1; 13 positions match TRBD2. After removal of 3 bases from V and 8 bases from J, the junction contained 16 bases not matched to a gene. There are 19 residues in the CDR3. The germline V gene has CDR1 SNHLY and CDR2 FYNNEI. The CDR3 nucleotides are TGTGCCAGCAGTGACCCTACACTTGCGACTAGCGGGAGGCCGGATGAGCAGTTCTTC. It encodes CASSDPTLATSGRPDEQFF.

The CDR3 bases are TGTGCCAGCAGCCAAGATTGGGGGGAAGTCTCCTACGAGCAGTACTTC. Residues: CASSQDWGEVSYEQYF. This rearrangement joins TRBV14 to TRBJ2-7; D is perhaps TRBD2 (6 bases). Trimming stripped 0 bases from V and 0 bases from J, with 12 bases between. Per germline, CDR1 SGHDN and CDR2 FVKESK. This CDR3 region has 16 residues.

The chain uses TRBV10-1 and TRBJ2-7, with 7 positions matching TRBD1. Germline CDR1 and CDR2: WNHNN and SYGVQD (reference sequence). The CDR3 runs 14 residues. The V segment lost 3 bases and the J segment 2 bases; nucleotides outside the gene matches: 4. In DNA, the CDR3 is TGCGCCAGCAGTGACGACAGGGAAACCTACGAGCAGTACTTC. It is translated as CASSDDRETYEQYF.

This clone was detected a few times. The V call is TRBV15, the J call TRBJ1-1, with D possibly being TRBD1 (6 bases). Germline values: CDR1 LNHNV, CDR2 YYDKDF (reference sequence). The V and J ends lost 0 bases and 5 bases respectively, with 10 bases between them. The CDR3 is 14 amino acids. CDR3 residues: CATSRDRGGTEAFF. The CDR3 DNA follows: TGTGCCACCAGCAGAGATCGAGGGGGAACTGAAGCTTTCTTT.

The chain employs TRBV6-5 and TRBJ2-5; D unclear. This CDR3 contains 12 residues. CDR1 is MNHEY, CDR2 SVGAGI, per germline. V shed 2 bases and J shed 5 bases, with 6 bases lying between them. CDR3 sequence: CASSYDEETQYF. CDR3 in DNA: TGTGCCAGCAGTTACGATGAGGAGACCCAGTACTTC.

V gene TRBV7-2 combines with J gene TRBJ1-3; D not resolved. The CDR3 sequence is 18 residues long. Germline values: CDR1 SGHTA, CDR2 FQGNSA. The germline V and J ends were trimmed by 5 bases and 0 bases, with 20 bases remaining between them. The CDR3 nucleotides are TGTGCCAGCAGCCCCTCGGACGGACTCATCTTCTCTGGAAACACCATATATTTT. Encoded protein: CASSPSDGLIFSGNTIYF.

This chain connects TRBV7-9 to TRBJ2-3; 14 bases fit TRBD2. This CDR3 contains 17 residues. Germline lookup yields CDR1 SEHNR and CDR2 FQNEAQ (reference sequence). Germline trimming cut 4 bases from V and 2 bases from J; bases unmatched to any gene: 5. The CDR3: CASSYGTSGGHTDTQYF. The CDR3 DNA sequence: TGTGCCAGCAGCTATGGGACTAGCGGGGGCCACACAGATACGCAGTATTTT.

In its sample, this clone was seen once. Here the CDR3 DNA reads TGCAGCGTTGCAGTGTATGAAAACACCATATATTTT. The encoded protein is CSVAVYENTIYF. This sequence joins TRBV29-1 and TRBJ1-3; no firm D call. The CDR3 extends over 12 amino acids. V shed 4 bases and J shed 6 bases, with 10 bases lying between them. Looked up from germline, CDR1 is SQVTM and CDR2 is ANQGSEA.

The chain combines TRBV13 with TRBJ1-1; 9 nucleotides line up with TRBD1. The CDR3 consists of 14 residues. Germline-derived CDR1 and CDR2 are PRHDT and FYEKMQ (reference sequence). V gave up 5 bases and J gave up 4 bases; unmatched junction bases: 5. The chain's CDR3 is CASSPRQGGTEAFF. CDR3 DNA: TGTGCCAGCAGCCCCCGACAGGGGGGCACTGAAGCTTTCTTT. Combining the CDR3 with reference TRBV13 and TRBJ1-1 gives the whole variable domain AAGVIQSPRHLIKEKRETATLKCYPIPRHDTVYWYQQGPGQDPQFLISFYEKMQSDKGSIPDRFSAQQFSDYHSELNMSSLELGDSALYFCASSPRQGGTEAFFGQGTRLTVV.

The chain recombines TRBV25-1 with TRBJ1-3; D may be TRBD1 (5 bases). Germline assignment: CDR1 MGHDK and CDR2 SYGVNS. This CDR3 has 15 amino acids. Trimming cost V 3 bases and J 4 bases, with 13 bases left between them. The CDR3 coding sequence is TGTGCCAGCAGTGACCGGGACCCTGGAGGAAACACCATATATTTT. Translated, it gives CASSDRDPGGNTIYF.

The J gene is TRBJ2-2, the V gene TRBV11-2; 13 nucleotides line up with TRBD2. CDR3 size: 16 residues. V trimming: 5 bases; J trimming: 5 bases; junction bases outside the gene matches: 5. Germline CDR1 SGHAT, CDR2 FQNNGV. This chain's CDR3 is CASSDGLAGDTGELFF. The CDR3 DNA follows: TGTGCCAGCAGCGACGGACTAGCGGGGGATACCGGGGAGCTGTTTTTT.